These T cell receptor beta chains were read from a single sample in a study of blood T cell repertoires in COVID-19. Profiling relied on immunoSEQ multiplex PCR, and the TCRdb table lists in-frame clones only, not all of them. Seen here are fewer than 450,000 clones, 88% observed once, and the top ten hold 7% to 8%. Sequenced material: peripheral blood. These receptor sequences come from a woman aged 70-85 years with COVID-19, enrolled during active disease. Both conserved end residues are part of each CDR3. D genes are given only for firm matches. Size is stated for part of the rows, as once, few or many counts, or as a class when the clone is expanded.

d_call clone_size j_call v_call cdr3_aa cdr3_nt
TRBD1 - TRBJ2-3 TRBV11-2 CASSLRQGGTDTQYF TGTGCCAGCAGCTTACGACAGGGAGGCACAGATACGCAGTATTTT
- - TRBJ1-1 TRBV5-1 CASSLSPGRYTEAFF TGCGCCAGCAGCTTGAGTCCAGGGAGGTACACTGAAGCTTTCTTT
TRBD1 - TRBJ2-1 TRBV11-2 CASSLSGTVYNEQFF TGTGCCAGCAGCTTATCCGGGACAGTTTACAATGAGCAGTTCTTC
TRBD1 - TRBJ2-7 TRBV7-2 CASSYRPTGSEQYF TGTGCCAGCAGCTACCGCCCGACAGGGAGCGAGCAGTACTTC
TRBD1 - TRBJ1-2 TRBV4-2 CASSQETGYNYGYTF TGTGCCAGCAGCCAAGAGACAGGGTATAACTATGGCTACACCTTC
- - TRBJ1-2 TRBV18 CASSSRQEPNYGYTF TGTGCCAGCTCATCCAGACAGGAACCAAACTATGGCTACACCTTC
TRBD1 - TRBJ1-6 TRBV2 CASSGDRGLSPLHF TGTGCCAGCAGCGGCGACAGGGGGCTCTCACCCCTCCACTTT
- - TRBJ1-2 TRBV4-2 CASSQRDHGYTF TGTGCCAGCAGCCAGCGAGATCATGGCTACACCTTC
- - TRBJ1-2 TRBV6-1 CASSEVRRDGYTF TGTGCCAGCAGTGAAGTCCGCAGGGATGGCTACACCTTC
TRBD1 - TRBJ2-6 TRBV11-2 CASSLRGTVSSGANVLTF TGTGCCAGCAGTTTAAGAGGGACAGTAAGCTCTGGGGCCAACGTCCTGACTTTC
TRBD1 - TRBJ1-5 TRBV24-1 CATSDPGQGPNQPQHF TGTGCCACCAGTGACCCGGGACAGGGGCCCAATCAGCCCCAGCATTTT
TRBD1 - TRBJ2-5 TRBV29-1 CSAGGETQYF TGCAGCGCAGGGGGCGAGACCCAGTACTTC
TRBD2 - TRBJ2-3 TRBV5-6 CASSLVVAGGPTDTQYF TGTGCCAGCAGCTTGGTGGTAGCGGGGGGACCCACAGATACGCAGTATTTT
- - TRBJ2-2 TRBV11-2 CASSLDRSSGELFF TGTGCCAGCAGCTTAGACAGGTCGAGCGGGGAGCTGTTTTTT
- - TRBJ1-1 TRBV12-3/TRBV12-4 CASRLRGGAFF TGTGCCAGCAGACTCAGGGGTGGAGCTTTCTTT
- - TRBJ2-1 TRBV5-1 CASSQGLGEGDEQFF TGCGCCAGCAGCCAAGGACTAGGTGAGGGGGATGAGCAGTTCTTC
- - TRBJ1-5 TRBV19 CASTTREGDNQPQHF TGTGCCAGTACTACCCGCGAAGGGGACAATCAGCCCCAGCATTTT
- - TRBJ1-2 TRBV2 CASSASGDYGYTF TGTGCCAGCAGTGCCTCAGGGGACTATGGCTACACCTTC
- once TRBJ2-3 TRBV5-3 CARSFSPNGTDTQYF TGTGCCAGAAGCTTCAGTCCGAATGGCACAGATACGCAGTATTTT
TRBD2 - TRBJ2-2 TRBV19 CASSAQRGGYTGELFF TGTGCCAGTAGTGCCCAGCGGGGGGGGTACACCGGGGAGCTGTTTTTT
TRBD2 - TRBJ2-7 TRBV4-1 CASSQEALAGALRSSYEQYF TGCGCCAGCAGCCAAGAAGCACTAGCGGGGGCCCTAAGGAGCTCCTACGAGCAGTACTTC
- - TRBJ2-2 TRBV28 CASSLVQDGELFF TGTGCCAGCAGTTTGGTTCAGGACGGGGAGCTGTTTTTT
- - TRBJ1-1 TRBV18 CASSPEGHLEAFF TGTGCCAGCTCACCAGAGGGACATTTGGAAGCTTTCTTT
TRBD1 - TRBJ1-6 TRBV7-8 CASSLTQGSSSPLHF TGTGCCAGCAGCTTAACACAGGGGTCAAGTTCACCCCTCCACTTT
- - TRBJ1-5 TRBV6-5 CASSYSAGYSNQPQHF TGTGCCAGCAGTTACTCGGCAGGGTATAGCAATCAGCCCCAGCATTTT
- - TRBJ2-7 TRBV30 CAWSGGPYEQYF TGTGCCTGGAGTGGAGGGCCCTACGAGCAGTACTTC
- once TRBJ1-4 TRBV5-1 CASSLTGLIREKLFF TGCGCCAGCAGCTTGACGGGACTCATACGGGAAAAACTGTTTTTT
- - TRBJ1-3 TRBV27 CASSWRGGNGNTIYF TGTGCCAGCAGTTGGCGCGGAGGGAATGGAAACACCATATATTTT
- - TRBJ1-5 TRBV18 CASSWTANQPQHF TGTGCCAGCTCCTGGACTGCCAATCAGCCCCAGCATTTT